This record concerns one TCR beta chain sequence. Its target is not known. The PCR was carried out with 60 Vbeta primers and 13 Jbeta primers. The protocol was immunoSEQ multiplex PCR, while the TCRdb copy is restricted to in-frame clones and leaves out a portion. The data contain under 150,000 clones, around three quarters of them seen just once; the ten biggest clones take up around 2.5%. The sample originates from a study of cytomegalovirus exposure and HLA in healthy donors. Study observations and caveats: Presence/absence analysis assumed near-uniform sequencing depth across donors.

The ends lost 4 bases at V and 1 base at J; junction bases unmatched: 2. Germline V gene sequence: CDR1 SGHRS, CDR2 YFSETQ. The CDR3 covers 14 residues. The TCR originated in a woman in her sixties in good health and CMV-seropositive. The specimen sequenced was PBMCs. The chain links TRBV5-1 to TRBJ2-3, with 8 bases matching TRBD2. Here the CDR3 reads CASSVGGGTDTQYF. In nucleotides, the CDR3 is TGCGCCAGCAGCGTCGGGGGGGGCACAGATACGCAGTATTTT.